The clone carrying this TCR beta chain was recorded once. Antigen specificity is unknown. The data are from a study of breast tumors, draining lymph nodes, adjacent tissues. Whole-study results and caveats: That most tumor T cells come from lymph nodes remained unproven. Findings are consistent with lymph node origin and intratumoral expansion of most tumor T cells. Compared with lymph nodes, tumors were less diverse; compared with nontumor tissue, more. Luminal-like breast cancer showed significantly greater tumor-nontumor repertoire similarity than basal-like breast cancer did.

Using its own MiXCR run on the multiplex PCR reads, TCRdb lists one record per CDR3 protein. The data hold 170,000 or so distinct CDR3 sequences, with about 30% observed a single time. Samples came from axillary lymph nodes draining the breast cancer. The V gene lost 2 bases and the J gene lost 3 bases, with 13 bases spanning the gap. This CDR3 has 15 amino acids. Germline V CDR1 and CDR2: SGHAT, FQNNGV. The receptor comes from a female donor with breast cancer. Some clones in this sample may be carry-over from other donors' samples. J is TRBJ1-1 and V is TRBV11-2, with TRBD1 as a possible D gene (5 bases). The sample taken for sequencing was axillary lymph node tissue. In DNA form, the CDR3 reads TGTGCCAGCAGCTTATGGGCACAGGAGGACACTGAAGCTTTCTTT. Protein sequence: CASSLWAQEDTEAFF.